Below, 11 T cell receptor beta chains from the same sample are listed, as sequenced in a study of blood T cell repertoires in COVID-19. Method: immunoSEQ multiplex PCR; TCRdb's copy keeps in-frame clones and lacks some. The table lists 200,000 or so clones, approximately 90% of them singletons. Material: peripheral blood. These receptor sequences come from a man aged 65 to 85 with acute or convalescent COVID-19.

The V gene is TRBV19, the J gene TRBJ1-1; 9 bases fit TRBD1. The CDR3 runs 15 residues. Losses at the gene ends were 3 bases for V and 4 bases for J; bases not matched to a gene: 6. The V gene's germline CDR1 is LNHDA and CDR2 SQIVND (reference sequence). The CDR3 DNA reads as TGTGCCAGTAGTATCCGAGGACAGGGGAGCACTGAAGCTTTCTTT. As protein: CASSIRGQGSTEAFF.

The rearrangement uses TRBV28 and TRBJ2-5, with TRBD1 matching over 7 bases. The length of the CDR3 is 15 residues. V gave up 3 bases and J gave up 3 bases; unmatched junction bases: 7. Germline loops: CDR1 MDHEN, CDR2 SYDVKM. The CDR3 region has the DNA TGTGCCAGCAGTTTCGTTGGGCAGGGGGAAGAGACCCAGTACTTC. This encodes CASSFVGQGEETQYF.

This clone was recorded only once. The chain combines TRBV28 with TRBJ1-1, with a tentative D call TRBD1 (6 bases). V lost 1 base to trimming and J lost 4 bases, with 13 bases between them. The CDR3 loop spans 15 amino acids. Germline V gene sequence: CDR1 MDHEN, CDR2 SYDVKM. CDR3 loop: CASSLYTGWGTEAFF. CDR3 DNA: TGTGCCAGCAGTTTATACACAGGGTGGGGCACTGAAGCTTTCTTT.

The rearrangement links TRBV7-9 to TRBJ2-3, with a tentative D call TRBD1 (5 bases). CDR1 and CDR2 (germline): SEHNR, FQNEAQ (reference sequence). The CDR3 runs 16 residues. V dropped 5 bases and J dropped 1 base, with 16 bases sitting between them. CDR3 bases: TGTGCCAGCAGCCCTCTCCAGGGTCGGGGCACAGATACGCAGTATTTT. Translated: CASSPLQGRGTDTQYF.

CDR3 amino acids: CSARIDEQFF. CDR3 bases: TGCAGTGCTAGAATCGATGAGCAGTTCTTC. This chain joins TRBV20-1 and TRBJ2-1; D unclear. This CDR3 is built from 10 residues. The V end was cut by 2 bases, the J end by 8 bases, with 4 bases between. Germline CDR1 and CDR2: DFQATT and SNEGSKA (reference sequence).

This chain links TRBV5-1 with TRBJ2-7; unclear D gene. Per the germline V gene, CDR1 is SGHRS and CDR2 is YFSETQ. This CDR3 has 16 amino acids. With 4 bases removed from V and 3 bases from J, the gap between germline ends came to 20 bases. This CDR3 is CASSTNAARPLYEQYF. As DNA, the CDR3 is TGCGCCAGCAGCACGAACGCGGCGCGGCCGCTCTACGAGCAGTACTTC.

The rearrangement links TRBV4-1 to TRBJ2-3; D is unclear. The CDR3 length is 14 residues. V dropped 5 bases and J dropped 2 bases, with 11 bases sitting between them. Germline CDR1 and CDR2: MGHRA and YSYEKL. The CDR3 protein is CASSSLISTDTQYF. The CDR3 DNA sequence: TGCGCCAGCAGCTCCCTAATTTCCACAGATACGCAGTATTTT.

This clone showed up just a few times. The chain recombines TRBV27 with TRBJ1-5; 9 bases align to TRBD1. Unmatched junction bases numbered 11, after V lost 2 bases and J lost 9 bases. Germline V gives CDR1 MNHEY, CDR2 SMNVEV (reference sequence). The CDR3 length is 16 residues. Here the CDR3 reads CASSLVRLDRGVPQHF. Here the CDR3 DNA reads TGTGCCAGCAGTTTAGTTCGGCTGGACAGGGGAGTGCCCCAGCATTTT.

The rearrangement uses TRBV19 and TRBJ1-2; TRBD1 matches at 8 bases. The CDR3 sequence is 14 residues long. Losses at the gene ends were 9 bases for V and 3 bases for J; bases not matched to a gene: 9. Germline CDR1 reads LNHDA; CDR2 reads SQIVND (reference sequence). Here the CDR3 DNA reads TGTGCCAGCAGACAGGGGTGGCTAGACTATGGCTACACCTTC. Its translation is CASRQGWLDYGYTF.

The chain employs TRBV9 and TRBJ2-3; tentative D call: TRBD2 (5 bases). Trimming took off 2 bases at V and 8 bases at J, with 12 bases between the two ends. Per germline, CDR1 SGDLS and CDR2 YYNGEE. This CDR3 region has 13 residues. Here the CDR3 DNA reads TGTGCCAGCAGCGTGGCCCCTGAGGGTACGCAGTATTTT. Encoded protein: CASSVAPEGTQYF. Full variable domain (outside the CDR3, taken from reference TRBV9 and TRBJ2-3): DSGVTQTPKHLITATGQRVTLRCSPRSGDLSVYWYQQSLDQGLQFLIQYYNGEERAKGNILERFSAQQFPDLHSELNLSSLELGDSALYFCASSVAPEGTQYFGPGTRLTVL.

The J gene is TRBJ2-3, the V gene TRBV5-1; maybe TRBD1 (6 bases). The CDR3 is made up of 14 amino acids. Germline CDR1 is SGHRS and CDR2 is YFSETQ. Deletions cut 0 bases from V and 2 bases from J, with 7 bases between. CDR3 sequence reads: CASSLGGPTDTQYF. The DNA of the CDR3 is TGCGCCAGCAGCTTGGGGGGGCCCACAGATACGCAGTATTTT.